This TCR beta chain was sequenced during a study of cytomegalovirus exposure and HLA in healthy donors. There are 13 residues in the CDR3. V was pared by 4 bases and J by 0 bases, with 6 bases between. Germline CDR1 reads MNHEY; CDR2 reads SMNVEV (reference sequence). About this clone itself: Its antigen is unknown.

Study-level points and caveats: According to a subsequent analysis, TCR clusters from the first cohort were inclined to appear together in the roughly 110 validation repertoires.

Profiling relied on immunoSEQ multiplex PCR, and the TCRdb table lists in-frame clones only, not all of them. The repertoire holds 75,000 to 90,000 clones, with around 95% as singletons. This receptor was obtained from a young woman in good health and CMV-seronegative. The rearrangement joins TRBV27 to TRBJ1-2, with D unresolved. What was sequenced was PBMCs. The CDR3 DNA is TGTGCCAGCAGTTCGGCGGCTAACTATGGCTACACCTTC. Protein product: CASSSAANYGYTF.